This TCR beta chain was sequenced in a study of T cell responses to AZD1222 COVID-19 vaccine. Only in-frame clones appear in the TCRdb table, and some are missing; sequencing was by immunoSEQ multiplex PCR. The table records roughly 130,000 clones, roughly nine tenths of them present only once. This CDR3 is built from 13 residues. V dropped 4 bases and J dropped 3 bases, with 4 bases sitting between them. This clonotype was obtained from an adult in good health. The chain links TRBV12-3 or TRBV12-4 to TRBJ1-6; D call uncertain. The specimen was peripheral blood, collected on day 0 of AZD1222 vaccination. DNA for the CDR3: TGTGCCAGCAGTTACGGCTATAATTCACCCCTCCACTTT. Translated: CASSYGYNSPLHF.